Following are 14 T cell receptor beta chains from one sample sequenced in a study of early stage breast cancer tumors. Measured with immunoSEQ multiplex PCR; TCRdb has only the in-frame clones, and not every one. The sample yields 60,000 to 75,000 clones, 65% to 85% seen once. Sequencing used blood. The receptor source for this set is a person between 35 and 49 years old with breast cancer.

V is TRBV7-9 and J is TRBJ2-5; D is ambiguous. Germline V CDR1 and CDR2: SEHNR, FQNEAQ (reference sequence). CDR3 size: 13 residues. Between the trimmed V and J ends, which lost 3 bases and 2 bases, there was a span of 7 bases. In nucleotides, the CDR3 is TGTGCCAGCAGCTTTGCTAGGCAAGAGACCCAGTACTTC. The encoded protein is CASSFARQETQYF.

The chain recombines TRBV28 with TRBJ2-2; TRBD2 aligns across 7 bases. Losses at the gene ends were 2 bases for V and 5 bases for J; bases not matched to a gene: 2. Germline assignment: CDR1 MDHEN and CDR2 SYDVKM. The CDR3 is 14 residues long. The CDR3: CASSLAGVTGELFF. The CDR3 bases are TGTGCCAGCAGTTTAGCGGGAGTTACCGGGGAGCTGTTTTTT.

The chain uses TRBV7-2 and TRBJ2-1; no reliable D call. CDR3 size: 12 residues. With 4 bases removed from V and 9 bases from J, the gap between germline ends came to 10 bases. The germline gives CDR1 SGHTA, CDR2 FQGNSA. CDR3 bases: TGTGCCAGCAGCTCTTCGCGTATTGAGCAGTTCTTC. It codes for CASSSSRIEQFF.

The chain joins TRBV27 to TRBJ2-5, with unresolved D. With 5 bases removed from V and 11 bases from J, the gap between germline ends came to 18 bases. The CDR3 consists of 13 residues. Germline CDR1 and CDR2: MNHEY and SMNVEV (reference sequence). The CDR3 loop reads CASSPLHMGQQYF. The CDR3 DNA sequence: TGTGCCAGCAGTCCCCTCCACATGGGCCAGCAGTACTTC.

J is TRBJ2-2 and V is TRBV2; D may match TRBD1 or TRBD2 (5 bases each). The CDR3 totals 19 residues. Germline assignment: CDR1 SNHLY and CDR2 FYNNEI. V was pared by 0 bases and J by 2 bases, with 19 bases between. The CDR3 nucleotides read TGTGCCAGCAGTGAAGCGCTTCAATGGGGGAACAGTAACACCGGGGAGCTGTTTTTT. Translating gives CASSEALQWGNSNTGELFF.

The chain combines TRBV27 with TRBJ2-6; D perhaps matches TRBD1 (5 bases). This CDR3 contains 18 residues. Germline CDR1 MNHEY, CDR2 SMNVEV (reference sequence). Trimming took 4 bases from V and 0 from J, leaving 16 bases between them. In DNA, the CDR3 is TGTGCCAGCAGTTCCCAGGGTTTCGGTCTCTCTGGGGCCAACGTCCTGACTTTC. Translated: CASSSQGFGLSGANVLTF.

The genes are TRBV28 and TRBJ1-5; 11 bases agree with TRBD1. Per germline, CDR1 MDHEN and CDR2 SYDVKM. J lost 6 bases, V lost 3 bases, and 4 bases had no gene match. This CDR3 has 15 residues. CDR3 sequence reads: CASSFGGQGGQPQHF. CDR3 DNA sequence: TGTGCCAGCAGTTTTGGGGGACAGGGGGGTCAGCCCCAGCATTTT.

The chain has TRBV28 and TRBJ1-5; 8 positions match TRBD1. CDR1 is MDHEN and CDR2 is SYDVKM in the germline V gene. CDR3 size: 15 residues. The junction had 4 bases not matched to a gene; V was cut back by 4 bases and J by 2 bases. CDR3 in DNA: TGTGCCAGCAGTTCCGGACAGGGCGGCAATCAGCCCCAGCATTTT. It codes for CASSSGQGGNQPQHF.

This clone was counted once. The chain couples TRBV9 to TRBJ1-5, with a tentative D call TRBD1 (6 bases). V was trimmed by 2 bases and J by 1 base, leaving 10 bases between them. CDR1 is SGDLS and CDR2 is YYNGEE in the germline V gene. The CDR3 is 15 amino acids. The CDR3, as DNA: TGTGCCAGCAGCGTGAGGCAGGGGAGCAATCAGCCCCAGCATTTT. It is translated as CASSVRQGSNQPQHF.

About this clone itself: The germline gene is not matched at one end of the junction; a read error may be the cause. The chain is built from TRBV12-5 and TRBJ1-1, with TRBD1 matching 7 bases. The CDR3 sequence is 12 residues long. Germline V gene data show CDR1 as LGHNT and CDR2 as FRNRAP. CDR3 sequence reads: CASGETGAEAFF. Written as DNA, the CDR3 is TGTGCTAGTGGGGAAACAGGGGCTGAGGCTTTCTTT.

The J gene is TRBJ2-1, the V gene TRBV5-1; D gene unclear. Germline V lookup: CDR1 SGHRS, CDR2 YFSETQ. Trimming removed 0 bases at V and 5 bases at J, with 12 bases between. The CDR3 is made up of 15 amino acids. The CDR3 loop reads CASSLVGGVNNEQFF. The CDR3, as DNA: TGCGCCAGCAGCTTGGTAGGCGGAGTGAACAATGAGCAGTTCTTC.

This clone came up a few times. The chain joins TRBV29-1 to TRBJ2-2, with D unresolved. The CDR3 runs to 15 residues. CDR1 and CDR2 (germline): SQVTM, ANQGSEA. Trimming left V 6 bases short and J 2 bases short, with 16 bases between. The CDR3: CSVGLVNSNTGELFF. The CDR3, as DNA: TGCAGCGTGGGCCTAGTAAACTCAAACACCGGGGAGCTGTTTTTT.

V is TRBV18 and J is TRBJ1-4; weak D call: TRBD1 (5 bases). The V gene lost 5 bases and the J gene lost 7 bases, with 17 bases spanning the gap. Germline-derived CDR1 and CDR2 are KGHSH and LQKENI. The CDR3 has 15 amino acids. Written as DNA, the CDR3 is TGTGCCAGCTCAGGGAATGCGGGGCATGGTGAAAAACTGTTTTTT. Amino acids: CASSGNAGHGEKLFF.

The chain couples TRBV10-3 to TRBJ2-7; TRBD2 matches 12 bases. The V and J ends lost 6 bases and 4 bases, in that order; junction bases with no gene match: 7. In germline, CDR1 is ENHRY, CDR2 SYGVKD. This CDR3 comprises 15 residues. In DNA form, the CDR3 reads TGTGCCATCAGCTCCGACGGACTAGCGGGGTACGAGCAGTACTTC. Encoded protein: CAISSDGLAGYEQYF.